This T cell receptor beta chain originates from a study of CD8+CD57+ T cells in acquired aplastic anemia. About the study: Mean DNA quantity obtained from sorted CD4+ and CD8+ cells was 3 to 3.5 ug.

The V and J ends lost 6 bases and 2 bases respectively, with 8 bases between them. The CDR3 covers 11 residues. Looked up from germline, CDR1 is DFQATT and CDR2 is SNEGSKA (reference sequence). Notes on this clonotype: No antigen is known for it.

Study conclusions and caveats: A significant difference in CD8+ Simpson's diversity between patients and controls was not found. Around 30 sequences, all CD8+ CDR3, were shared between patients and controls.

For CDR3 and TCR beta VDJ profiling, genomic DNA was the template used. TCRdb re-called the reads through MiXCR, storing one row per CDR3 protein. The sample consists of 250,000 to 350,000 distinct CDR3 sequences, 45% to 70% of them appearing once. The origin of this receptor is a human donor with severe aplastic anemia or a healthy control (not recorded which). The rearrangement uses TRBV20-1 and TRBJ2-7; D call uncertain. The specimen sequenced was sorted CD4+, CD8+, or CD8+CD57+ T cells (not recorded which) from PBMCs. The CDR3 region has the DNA TGCAGTGCAGGGCTTACCTACGAGCAGTACTTC. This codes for CSAGLTYEQYF.